These 4 T cell receptor beta chains share one sample of origin, sequenced in a study of blood T cell repertoires in COVID-19. Method: immunoSEQ multiplex PCR; TCRdb's copy keeps in-frame clones and lacks some. The sample carries 200,000 to 250,000 clones, 80% to 85% recorded once. Material for sequencing was peripheral blood. These receptors were taken from an elderly woman with active or convalescent COVID-19.

The gene calls are TRBV7-9 and TRBJ1-1, with D perhaps matching TRBD1 (6 bases). With 6 bases removed from V and 8 bases from J, the gap between germline ends came to 13 bases. The CDR3 contains 12 residues. The germline CDR1 and CDR2 sequences are SEHNR and FQNEAQ (reference sequence). Here the CDR3 DNA reads TGTGCCAGCAGTTTCGGGACACGCGAAGCTTTCTTT. It is translated as CASSFGTREAFF. Variable domain in full (rest from reference TRBV7-9 and TRBJ1-1): DTGVSQNPRHKITKRGQNVTFRCDPISEHNRLYWYRQTLGQGPEFLTYFQNEAQLEKSRLLSDRFSAERPKGSFSTLEIQRTEQGDSAMYLCASSFGTREAFFGQGTRLTVV.

CDR3 protein: CASSYDRTSGTGELFF. CDR3 nucleotide sequence: TGTGCCAGCAGTTACGATAGGACTAGCGGGACCGGGGAGCTGTTTTTT. The J gene is TRBJ2-2, the V gene TRBV5-5; TRBD2 matches 11 bases. Germline V lookup: CDR1 SGHKS, CDR2 YYEKEE (reference sequence). The junction had 8 bases not matched to a gene; V was cut back by 5 bases and J by 5 bases. The CDR3 totals 16 residues.

V gene TRBV9 combines with J gene TRBJ2-5; 8 bases fit TRBD1. Unmatched junction bases numbered 10, after V lost 1 base and J lost 5 bases. Germline V CDR1 and CDR2: SGDLS, YYNGEE. The CDR3 extends over 16 amino acids. This CDR3 reads CASSVSPGGAGETQYF. The CDR3 DNA reads as TGTGCCAGCAGCGTAAGCCCAGGGGGCGCTGGGGAGACCCAGTACTTC.

The chain has TRBV6-5 and TRBJ2-7; 7 bases line up with TRBD2. The CDR3 length is 14 residues. CDR1 MNHEY and CDR2 SVGAGI come from the germline V gene. Trimming cost V 7 bases and J 0 bases; bases outside gene matches: 6. The CDR3 loop is CASKKRESSYEQYF. The CDR3 DNA reads TGTGCCAGCAAAAAGCGGGAAAGCTCCTACGAGCAGTACTTC.